Below are 26 T cell receptor beta chains sequenced from a single sample in a study of human T cells and chemical hapten exposure. Each CDR3 protein is one row after TCRdb ran MiXCR on the RACE reads. The table shows about 95,000 distinct CDR3 sequences, with roughly 11% occurring only once. Documented time point: patch test 2, 6 weeks after DPC sensitization. Treatment meaning: therapeutic diphenylcyclopropenone sensitization with weekly scalp DPC. The source material was whole blood, sampled in connection with sensitization to the hapten diphenylcyclopropenone (DPC). These receptors were taken from a woman in her forties with alopecia areata. Some clones in this sample may be carry-over from other donors' samples.

This clonotype was observed a few times. The chain couples TRBV10-3 to TRBJ2-2; 8 positions agree with TRBD1. Germline loops: CDR1 ENHRY, CDR2 SYGVKD. The CDR3 consists of 15 residues. V dropped 0 bases and J dropped 6; count of bases not matched to a gene: 3. CDR3 DNA sequence: TGTGCCATCAGTGAGTCGGACAGGGATCCCGGGGAGCTGTTTTTT. This encodes CAISESDRDPGELFF.

This clonotype showed up many times. This chain uses TRBV20-1 with TRBJ2-1, with 8 bases lining up with TRBD2. Germline lookup yields CDR1 DFQATT and CDR2 SNEGSKA (reference sequence). Germline trimming cut 2 bases from V and 2 bases from J; bases unmatched to any gene: 2. This CDR3 comprises 14 residues. CDR3 residues: CSARQRGPYNEQFF. The DNA for the CDR3 is TGCAGTGCTAGACAGCGGGGGCCCTACAATGAGCAGTTCTTC.

In this sample, this clonotype turned up many times. The rearrangement uses TRBV9 and TRBJ2-1; 8 bases fit TRBD2. Trimming cost V 4 bases and J 2 bases; bases outside gene matches: 14. Per germline, CDR1 SGDLS and CDR2 YYNGEE. This CDR3 has 18 residues. CDR3: CASSTPPGLEVPYNEQFF. DNA for the CDR3: TGTGCCAGCAGCACACCCCCGGGACTAGAGGTTCCCTACAATGAGCAGTTCTTC.

This clonotype turned up a few times. J is TRBJ2-1 and V is TRBV6-5, with D unclear. Germline V lookup: CDR1 MNHEY, CDR2 SVGAGI. Trimming cost V 8 bases and J 0 bases, with 17 bases left between them. This CDR3 is built from 16 residues. The CDR3 sequence: CASGNYAGGSYNEQFF. Written as DNA, the CDR3 is TGTGCCAGCGGGAACTACGCTGGTGGCTCCTACAATGAGCAGTTCTTC.

This clonotype was seen a few times. The chain links TRBV6-5 to TRBJ2-2; maybe TRBD2 (5 bases). Germline CDR1 reads MNHEY; CDR2 reads SVGAGI. Trimming removed 2 bases from V and 4 bases from J, with 5 bases in between. The CDR3 length is 13 residues. CDR3: CASSYEGTGELFF. CDR3 nucleotide sequence: TGTGCCAGCAGTTACGAGGGCACCGGGGAGCTGTTTTTT.

There are a few counts of this clonotype. The V gene is TRBV12-3 or TRBV12-4, the J gene TRBJ2-1; TRBD2 matches 8 bases. This CDR3 has 15 residues. Losses at the gene ends were 2 bases for V and 5 bases for J; bases not matched to a gene: 5. The CDR3 bases are TGTGCCAGCAGTTTAAGTAGCGGGGCGAACAATGAGCAGTTCTTC. This encodes CASSLSSGANNEQFF.

The V call is TRBV7-2, the J call TRBJ2-5; no clear D. The CDR3 has 13 amino acids. V was trimmed by 3 bases and J by 5 bases, leaving 10 bases between them. Germline assignment: CDR1 SGHTA and CDR2 FQGNSA. CDR3 DNA sequence: TGTGCCAGCAGCTTCCGCTTAACGGAGACCCAGTACTTC. Its protein is CASSFRLTETQYF. Based on the CDR3 plus reference TRBV7-2 and TRBJ2-5, the full variable domain is GAGVSQSPSNKVTEKGKDVELRCDPISGHTALYWYRQSLGQGLEFLIYFQGNSAPDKSGLPSDRFSAERTGGSVSTLTIQRTQQEDSAVYLCASSFRLTETQYFGPGTRLLVL.

This clonotype was observed many times. The J gene is TRBJ1-2, the V gene TRBV14; tentative D call: TRBD1 (5 bases). Trimming pared 1 base from V and 4 bases from J, leaving 13 bases between. The germline CDR1 and CDR2 sequences are SGHDN and FVKESK. There are 15 residues in the CDR3. The CDR3: CASSQASGLSYGYTF. In DNA, the CDR3 is TGTGCCAGCAGCCAAGCCTCAGGGTTGAGCTATGGCTACACCTTC.

This clonotype has more than one count but fewer than ten. V is TRBV6-2 or TRBV6-3 and J is TRBJ2-6; D call uncertain. Germline V gene sequence: CDR1 MNHEY, CDR2 SVGEGT. Between the trimmed V and J ends, which lost 2 bases and 1 base, there was a span of 12 bases. This CDR3 is 17 amino acids long. The CDR3 DNA reads TGTGCCAGCAGTTACGCGGTAATTGCTTCTGGGGCCAACGTCCTGACTTTC. It specifies CASSYAVIASGANVLTF.

The sample holds a few counts of this clonotype. V is TRBV4-2 and J is TRBJ1-6, with TRBD1 matching over 7 bases. V shed 1 base, J shed 3 bases, and the junction held 6 bases outside the gene matches. This CDR3 is 17 amino acids long. CDR1 and CDR2 from the germline V gene are LGHNA and YNFKEQ. In DNA form, the CDR3 reads TGTGCCAGCAGCCAAGTAAAAGGGGGCGACTATAATTCACCCCTCCACTTT. This translates into CASSQVKGGDYNSPLHF.

The CDR3 DNA reads as TGCAGCGGACTGGTAGTTAGCTATGGCTACACCTTC. Residues: CSGLVVSYGYTF. The J gene is TRBJ1-2, the V gene TRBV29-1; D is uncertain. The germline V and J ends were trimmed by 7 bases and 4 bases, with 13 bases remaining between them. The CDR3 contains 12 residues. CDR1 and CDR2 (germline): SQVTM, ANQGSEA.

This clonotype has more than one count but fewer than ten. The chain uses TRBV5-4 and TRBJ1-1; 8 nucleotides agree with TRBD1. This CDR3 has 16 amino acids. Per the germline V gene, CDR1 is SGHNT and CDR2 is YYREEE (reference sequence). V dropped 5 bases and J dropped 5; count of bases not matched to a gene: 14. The CDR3 DNA sequence: TGTGCCAGCAGTTTTAGAACCGGGACAGGAGGAACTGAAGCTTTCTTT. Translating it yields CASSFRTGTGGTEAFF. The full variable domain, completed using reference TRBV5-4 and TRBJ1-1, is ETGVTQSPTHLIKTRGQQVTLRCSSQSGHNTVSWYQQALGQGPQFIFQYYREEENGRGNFPPRFSGLQFPNYSSELNVNALELDDSALYLCASSFRTGTGGTEAFFGQGTRLTVV.

This clonotype was seen a handful of times. The chain couples TRBV6-5 to TRBJ2-2; weak D call: TRBD1 (7 bases). This CDR3 has 15 residues. Trimming removed 5 bases from V and 5 bases from J, with 15 bases in between. Germline V gene lookup returns CDR1 MNHEY and CDR2 SVGAGI. The CDR3 DNA reads as TGTGCCAGCAGTCAGACAGGGACTTTAACCGGGGAGCTGTTTTTT. Amino acids: CASSQTGTLTGELFF.

This rearrangement joins TRBV9 to TRBJ2-5; 7 positions match TRBD1. Germline V CDR1 and CDR2: SGDLS, YYNGEE. J was trimmed by 4 bases and V by 4 bases; bases with no gene match: 10. CDR3 length: 15 amino acids. The CDR3 region has the DNA TGTGCCAGCAGCCCAGGCACAGGGGTCCCAGAGACCCAGTACTTC. The encoded protein is CASSPGTGVPETQYF.

This clonotype was counted only a few times. This chain connects TRBV7-2 to TRBJ1-5, with D maybe TRBD1 (5 bases). Germline loops: CDR1 SGHTA, CDR2 FQGNSA. With 4 bases removed from V and 6 bases from J, the gap between germline ends came to 13 bases. The CDR3 is 14 amino acids. Written as DNA, the CDR3 is TGTGCCAGCAGCTCCCAGGGAAGAGCTCAGCCCCAGCATTTT. Translated, it gives CASSSQGRAQPQHF.

This clonotype was observed a few times. The chain uses TRBV3-1 and TRBJ1-1; D is possibly TRBD1 (5 bases). The CDR3 is 13 residues long. Germline loops: CDR1 LGHDT, CDR2 YNNKEL (reference sequence). V lost 4 bases and J 4 bases, leaving 10 bases between the germline ends. The CDR3 DNA is TGTGCCAGCAGCCGTAGGGGTGGCACTGAAGCTTTCTTT. Amino acid sequence: CASSRRGGTEAFF.

This clonotype was detected ten times or more. The CDR3 nucleotides are TGTGCCAGCAGCCAAGGAGAGAATGAAAAACTGTTTTTT. It yields the protein CASSQGENEKLFF. J is TRBJ1-4 and V is TRBV3-1, with D unclear. Germline V CDR1 and CDR2: LGHDT, YNNKEL (reference sequence). Trimming left V 1 base short and J 5 bases short, with 5 bases between. The CDR3 has 13 amino acids.

The rearrangement joins TRBV7-2 to TRBJ1-1, with D possibly TRBD1 on 6 matching bases. Trimming removed 2 bases at V and 11 bases at J, with 18 bases between. The V gene's germline CDR1 is SGHTA and CDR2 FQGNSA. The CDR3 contains 14 residues. CDR3 in DNA: TGTGCCAGCAGCTTATTGGACAGTCAGAGGGGGGCTTTCTTT. Translating gives CASSLLDSQRGAFF.

The rearrangement uses TRBV20-1 and TRBJ2-7; no firm D call. The CDR3 is 12 amino acids. From germline, CDR1 is DFQATT and CDR2 SNEGSKA (reference sequence). V shed 3 bases and J shed 6 bases, with 12 bases lying between them. CDR3 DNA sequence: TGCAGTGCTAGCCCCCAGGTCCTCGAGCAGTACTTC. Amino acids: CSASPQVLEQYF.

The rearrangement links TRBV4-1 to TRBJ2-2, with D tentatively TRBD1 (6 bases). Germline values: CDR1 MGHRA, CDR2 YSYEKL. V lost 4 bases and J lost 3, with 18 bases in between. CDR3 length equals 17 residues. CDR3 sequence reads: CASSPWVQGRDTGELFF. The CDR3 DNA reads as TGCGCCAGCAGCCCCTGGGTACAGGGTAGGGACACCGGGGAGCTGTTTTTT.

This clonotype was detected a few times. The chain is built from TRBV25-1 and TRBJ2-3; D not certain. Germline V gene data show CDR1 as MGHDK and CDR2 as SYGVNS. The V end lost 4 bases, the J end lost 6 bases, and 11 bases lay between the germline ends. This CDR3 has 13 residues. CDR3 amino acids: CASSGKTGDTQYF. The CDR3 DNA reads TGTGCCAGCAGTGGCAAGACGGGCGATACGCAGTATTTT.

J is TRBJ2-1 and V is TRBV5-1, with 7 bases that match TRBD2. V gave up 4 bases and J gave up 4 bases; unmatched junction bases: 8. Germline CDR1 and CDR2: SGHRS and YFSETQ. This CDR3 contains 15 residues. The CDR3 region has the DNA TGCGCCAGCAGCCTCAGCGGGGAGCGGTACAATGAGCAGTTCTTC. Translated: CASSLSGERYNEQFF.

The table lists this clonotype with many counts. V usage is TRBV7-2 and J usage is TRBJ2-5; no reliable D call. The CDR3 extends over 15 amino acids. V was pared by 0 bases and J by 3 bases, with 11 bases between. Germline V gene sequence: CDR1 SGHTA, CDR2 FQGNSA. This chain's CDR3 is CASSLAGRTKETQYF. As DNA, the CDR3 is TGTGCCAGCAGCTTAGCGGGCAGGACGAAAGAGACCCAGTACTTC.

V is TRBV28 and J is TRBJ1-2; D not resolved. Trimming stripped 3 bases from V and 4 bases from J, with 15 bases between. Germline V gene data show CDR1 as MDHEN and CDR2 as SYDVKM. This CDR3 has 15 amino acids. CDR3 DNA sequence: TGTGCCAGCAGTTTGGGAGGTGGTTGGACCTATGGCTACACCTTC. This encodes CASSLGGGWTYGYTF.

This clonotype was detected many times. The V and J genes are TRBV29-1 and TRBJ1-2; D not resolved. CDR1 and CDR2 (germline): SQVTM, ANQGSEA. V gave up 6 bases and J gave up 8 bases, with 7 bases separating them. The CDR3 spans 9 residues. CDR3 bases: TGCAGCGTCGAGGGCGGCTACACCTTC. This codes for CSVEGGYTF.

This clonotype was observed at least ten times. The gene calls are TRBV3-1 and TRBJ2-2; D possibly uses TRBD1 or TRBD2 (5 bases each). The CDR3 runs 14 residues. Trimming pared 3 bases from V and 5 bases from J, leaving 10 bases between. Germline CDR1 is LGHDT and CDR2 is YNNKEL (reference sequence). The CDR3 DNA follows: TGTGCCAGCAGCCAGAACTGGGGGACCGGGGAGCTGTTTTTT. Amino acid sequence: CASSQNWGTGELFF.